The present entry profiles one T cell receptor beta chain with its context. Its antigen is currently unknown. These data come from a study of beta chain features in type 1 diabetes. Study overall: Researchers looked at about 110 million sorted cells across all samples. Study-wide results and caveats: Significant though moderate, a shortening of TCRB CDR3s appeared in all four CD4+ subsets of Type 1 diabetes patients.

The V gene's germline CDR1 is MNHEY and CDR2 SMNVEV (reference sequence). The CDR3 has 17 residues. V was clipped by 6 bases and J by 2 bases, with 17 bases between them. Expressed TCRB transcripts were sequenced, since all the RNA that had been isolated was reverse transcribed. The assay was immunoSEQ multiplex PCR, and TCRdb's table has in-frame clones only and misses some. The repertoire holds 640,000 or so clones, with roughly an eighth as singletons. This TCR came from a man between 18 and 29 years old with type 1 diabetes. The sample comprised naive CD4+ T cells from blood. The chain is built from TRBV27 and TRBJ1-6; D is possibly TRBD1 (6 bases). The chain's CDR3 is CASRQGGGWTYNSPLHF. The CDR3 DNA reads as TGTGCCAGCAGACAAGGGGGGGGATGGACCTATAATTCACCCCTCCACTTT.